The present entry profiles one T cell receptor beta chain with its context. Its antigen is undetermined. The sample belongs to a study of T cells in Graves' hyperthyroidism and ophthalmopathy. Study results and limitations: The model's output predicted ophthalmopathy at a median of 6.5 months prior to onset.

CDR3 length: 15 amino acids. Germline V lookup: CDR1 DFQATT, CDR2 SNEGSKA (reference sequence). The germline V and J ends were trimmed by 5 bases and 8 bases, with 21 bases remaining between them. RNA transcripts served as the template for amplifying TCR beta CDR3 regions. First-round RT-PCR of the TCR CDR3 relied on the HTBI primer set. TCRdb reprocessed the multiplex PCR reads via MiXCR and lists one record per CDR3 protein. The sample shows 380,000 or so distinct CDR3 sequences, approximately 13% of them seen only once. Uncontrolled infections, other autoimmune diseases, pregnancy or lactation led to exclusion of patients. Thyroid ultrasound and orbital computed tomography, with clinical symptoms and serum thyroxine and TRAb, informed diagnoses. An approximately 10 ml volume of fresh peripheral blood provided the PBMCs.

This TCR derives from a woman aged 30 to 39 with Graves' hyperthyroidism. The chain is built from TRBV20-1 and TRBJ2-2; D remains unclear. Source material: blood. The CDR3 is CSAGSGGQFRGELFF. DNA for the CDR3: TGCAGTGCTGGCTCGGGTGGGCAGTTTAGGGGGGAGCTGTTTTTT.